This TCR beta chain was documented in a study of regulatory T cells in long-lasting Graves disease listed by TCRdb under 2021. For the study in its entirety: Patients with newly diagnosed Graves' disease had been on antithyroid drugs for under 3 months. Patients with persistent Graves' disease were compared with patients with newly diagnosed Graves' disease using TCR sequencing and RNA sequencing of peripheral blood. The study was conducted in China and was registered as a clinical trial. A total of around 33 samples underwent TCR sequencing, from around 13 patients with persistent Graves' disease and approximately 20 patients with newly diagnosed Graves' disease. Broader findings and caveats from the paper: The small sample size was acknowledged by the authors as a limitation that may reduce accuracy. More public clonotypes were shared among persistent patients (over 2,500) than among newly diagnosed patients (roughly 1,000). Sequencing and analysis were restricted to the TCR beta chain. Because the primary lesion, thyroid tissue, could not be accessed, the study looked at peripheral blood alone. Lower TCR Shannon entropy and fewer highly expanded clones were observed in persistent Graves' disease patients than in newly diagnosed patients, which suggested clonal expansion. Preferential use of TRBV28, TRBJ1-2 and TRBJ2-5 was observed in persistent disease, whereas TRBV20-1 and TRBJ2-1 were favored in newly diagnosed disease.

This clonotype was recorded many times. Its antigen is still unknown. Base qualities were left out, and no much larger clone turns up one base away. Receptors were amplified or captured by multiplex PCR. The listed sequencing device is Illumina HiSeq 4000. iRepertoire HTBI primers and Arm-PCR amplification of CDR3 regions were used to construct TCR beta libraries. Before sequencing, the PCR products went through gel purification. In the authors' own workflow: A total of 62 TRBV and 14 TRBJ segments were identified across samples and were used for gene usage analysis of CDR3 amino acid clonotypes. COPE and FqMerger were used to merge the filtered high-quality paired reads into contigs. BLAST was used to align contigs to IMGT TRBV, TRBD and TRBJ reference genes, with CDR3 defined following IMGT. Highly expanded clones were defined as clonotypes with a frequency above 0.1%. Shannon entropy served as the measure of repertoire diversity, while the Gini coefficient captured V-J evenness. A clonotype was considered public if more than one individual shared it. TCRdb applied fastp at Q25 and MiXCR to the public reads, then kept only in-frame beta chains. Each record represents a unique CDR3 protein, reported with the most common genes and DNA among its rows. TCRdb assigned the V and J calls; the authors' analysis was not used. The sample records 300,000 to 400,000 distinct CDR3 sequences, approximately 15% of which are singletons. 30% of the sample comes from the top ten.

According to the study, the label for this sample's time point signals: newly diagnosed GD, antithyroid drugs for less than 3 months. For both TCR sequencing and RNA sequencing, RNA was extracted from PBMCs using TRIzol. Graves' disease was diagnosed according to American Thyroid Association guidelines. The patients came from an endocrinology department in Xi'an, China. Each patient gave 7 to 9.5 milliliters of peripheral blood, collected in an EDTA anticoagulant tube. Ficoll Paque Plus density gradient separation was used to isolate PBMCs, and no further T cell sorting was performed. RNA quality was checked with an Agilent 2100 Bioanalyzer and agarose gel, and concentration with a NanoDrop 2000. After removal of 0 bases from V and 13 bases from J, the junction retains 8 bases not matched to a gene. Taken from cysteine to phenylalanine, the CDR3 has 14 residues. CDR3 DNA only is kept here, 42 bases in frame from base 1. The germline V gene sets CDR1 to MNHEY and CDR2 to SVGEGT.

Separately, the same data were catalogued under a study of T cells in Graves' hyperthyroidism and ophthalmopathy. Reported in the second study: Stable Graves' hyperthyroidism was defined as the absence of progression to ophthalmopathy over 18 months of follow-up. Hyperthyroidism patients were newly diagnosed, had a disease duration of under 2 months, and were aged 18 to 65 years. The study excluded patients with uncontrolled infections, other autoimmune diseases, pregnancy or lactation. Diagnoses relied on clinical symptoms, serum thyroxine and TRAb, thyroid ultrasound and orbital computed tomography. The TCR CDR3 was subjected to a first round of RT-PCR using the HTBI primer set and the Qiagen OneStep RT-PCR kit. Most expanded thyroid clonotypes (frequency above 0.001) were also detected in blood, suggesting blood repertoires may reflect thyroid immune responses. In cross-validation, a model built on a 13 V-J signature told ophthalmopathy apart from stable hyperthyroidism with approximately 91% sensitivity and around 81% specificity, and in testing the same model reached 80%/75%. In validation, the model predicted progression to ophthalmopathy with approximately 69% sensitivity and 72% to 85% specificity, a median of roughly seven months before onset. A discovery cohort of about 100 patients, fewer than 50 with Graves' ophthalmopathy and 55 to 65 with stable Graves' hyperthyroidism, was used to find distinguishing TCR V-J signatures. Whether ophthalmopathy could be predicted prospectively was tested in an independent validation cohort made up of 18 to 20 hyperthyroidism patients plus 17 patients who later progressed to ophthalmopathy. The 100 or so discovery patients were randomly split 7:3 into training and test sets. The study also compared thyroid tissue and blood T-cell repertoires from 5 to 7 Graves' hyperthyroidism patients. Following sampling, methimazole starting at 30 mg daily was given to hyperthyroidism patients, and high-dose intravenous methylprednisolone was given to ophthalmopathy patients. Libraries were constructed in a second round of multiplex PCR, after which size selection and purification were performed. Sequencing of the libraries was done on an Illumina HiSeq2000 using paired-end 100 bp reads. SOAPnuke was used to process the raw data, with reads discarded if the reads contained adapters or uncalled bases, had a mean Phred below 15, or lacked an exact constant-primer or identifier match. COPE v1.2.5 was used to merge high-quality paired reads, and clonotypes were defined as unique nucleotide sequences. MiTCR v1.1 was used to align the clonotypes against IMGT TRBV, TRBD and TRBJ reference segments. Analysis was restricted to V-J combinations with a frequency above 0.0001, which covered roughly 99% of repertoires. The TCS score was defined as F50 (clonal expansion) divided by E x V (chaos), with BLOSUM62-based TCRdist calculated between CDR3 peptides within each V-J. Welch's t-statistics and random forest reduced around 550 V-J features to 10 to 15, which were used in a naive Bayes classifier (R e1071). Sample size was not statistically predetermined, and blinding of investigators to group allocation was not performed. The paper describes TCR Vbeta CDR3 sequencing of some 130 peripheral blood samples, made up of 43 ophthalmopathy patients, approximately 76 hyperthyroidism patients and 17 progressor patients.

The sequence derives from a man aged 35-49 years with Graves disease. Donor details come from another sample of the same person, matched by shared clones. Recombination joined TRBV6-2 or TRBV6-3 with TRBJ2-4; 8 central nucleotides agree with TRBD1. The specimen comprised peripheral blood mononuclear cells (PBMCs), sampled at new diagnosis, from a patient treated with antithyroid drugs. The DNA is as follows: TGTGCCAGCAGTTACTCGAGACAGGGGACCTCCCAGTACTTC. Its coded protein is CASSYSRQGTSQYF.